This T cell receptor beta chain was obtained from a study of blood T cell repertoires in COVID-19. The overall study: The United States, Italy and Spain supplied acute and convalescent COVID-19 samples. T cells, B-cell-depleted T cells, or PBMCs provided the cDNA or gDNA that served as material.

The CDR3 runs 13 residues. V dropped 6 bases and J dropped 6 bases, with 9 bases sitting between them. Germline loops: CDR1 ENHRY, CDR2 SYGVKD. Original handling: It was from reference gene primer amplification that nucleated cell counts were estimated. Sequencing used immunoSEQ multiplex PCR; TCRdb keeps in-frame clones, though not all of them. V and J calls and clone size follow that table, whereas D and trimming were derived from the DNA. This sample carries tens of thousands of clones, approximately 86% of them seen once, and the ten largest clones take about a fifth. This clone came up once. The chain is built from TRBV10-3 and TRBJ1-6, with D unresolved. The TCR was taken from a woman at least 80 years old in a cohort sampled during active or convalescent COVID-19. The sample consisted of peripheral blood. The CDR3 is CAISPVLNSPLHF. For the CDR3, the DNA is TGTGCCATCAGCCCCGTACTTAATTCACCCCTCCACTTT.